This section outlines one T cell receptor beta chain sequence together with its context. Original methodology: The assay estimated nucleated cells by amplifying reference gene primers. Libraries were prepared by immunoSEQ multiplex PCR; TCRdb keeps only in-frame clonotypes and omits some of them. From that table come the V and J calls and clone size; the DNA was used to work out D and trimming. The sample includes about 50,000 clones, over 75% of them seen just once. The data belong to a study of blood T cell repertoires in COVID-19. The overall study: The United States, Italy and Spain provided the acute and convalescent COVID-19 samples. PBMCs, B-cell-depleted T cells, or T cells were the source of the cDNA or gDNA that made up the material.

Germline CDR1 and CDR2: SEHNR and FQNEAQ (reference sequence). This CDR3 comprises 12 residues. After removal of 8 bases from V and 3 bases from J, the junction contained 2 bases not matched to a gene. The sequence was collected from a human donor with active COVID-19. The donor label of this sample is uncertain. The gene calls are TRBV7-9 and TRBJ1-2, with TRBD1 matching 8 bases. The sequencing input was peripheral blood. CDR3 DNA sequence: TGTGCCAGCGCGACAGGGGACTATGGCTACACCTTC. This encodes CASATGDYGYTF.